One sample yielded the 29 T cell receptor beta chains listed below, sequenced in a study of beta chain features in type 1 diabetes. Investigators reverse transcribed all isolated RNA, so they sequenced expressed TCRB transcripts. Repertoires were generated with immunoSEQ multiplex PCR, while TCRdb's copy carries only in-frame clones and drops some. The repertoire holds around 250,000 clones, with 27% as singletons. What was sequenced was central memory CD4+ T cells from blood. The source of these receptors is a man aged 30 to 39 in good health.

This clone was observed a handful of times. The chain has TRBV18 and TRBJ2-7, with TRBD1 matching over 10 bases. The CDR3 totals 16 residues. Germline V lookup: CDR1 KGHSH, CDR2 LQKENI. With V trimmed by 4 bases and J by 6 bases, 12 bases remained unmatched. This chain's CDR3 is CASSQLTGTGVPEQYF. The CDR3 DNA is TGTGCCAGCTCACAGCTGACCGGGACAGGGGTTCCCGAGCAGTACTTC. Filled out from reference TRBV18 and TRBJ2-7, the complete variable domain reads NAGVMQNPRHLVRRRGQEARLRCSPMKGHSHVYWYRQLPEEGLKFMVYLQKENIIDESGMPKERFSAEFPKEGPSILRIQQVVRGDSAAYFCASSQLTGTGVPEQYFGPGTRLTVT.

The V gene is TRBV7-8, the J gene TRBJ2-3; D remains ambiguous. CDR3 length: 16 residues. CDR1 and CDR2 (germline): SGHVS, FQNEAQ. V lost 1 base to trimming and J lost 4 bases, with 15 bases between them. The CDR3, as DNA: TGTGCCAGCAGCTTAGTAGGAAGGCAGGCCTCAGATACGCAGTATTTT. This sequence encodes CASSLVGRQASDTQYF.

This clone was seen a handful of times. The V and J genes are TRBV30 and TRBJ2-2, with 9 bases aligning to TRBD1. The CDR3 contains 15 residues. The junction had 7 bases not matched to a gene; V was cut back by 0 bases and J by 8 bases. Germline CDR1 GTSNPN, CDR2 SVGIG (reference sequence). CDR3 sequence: CAWSVGDRAGGELFF. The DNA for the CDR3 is TGTGCCTGGAGTGTAGGGGACAGGGCAGGAGGGGAGCTGTTTTTT.

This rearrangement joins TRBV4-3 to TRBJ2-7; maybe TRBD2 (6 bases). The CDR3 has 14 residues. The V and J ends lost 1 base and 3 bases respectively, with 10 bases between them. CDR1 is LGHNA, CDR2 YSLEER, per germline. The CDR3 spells CASSQAWRDYEQYF. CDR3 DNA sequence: TGCGCCAGCAGCCAAGCATGGCGGGACTACGAGCAGTACTTC.

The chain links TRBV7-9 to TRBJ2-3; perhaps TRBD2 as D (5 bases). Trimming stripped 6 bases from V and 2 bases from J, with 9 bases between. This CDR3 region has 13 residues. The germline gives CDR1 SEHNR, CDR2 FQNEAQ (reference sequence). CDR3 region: CASSGGLTDTQYF. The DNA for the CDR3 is TGTGCCAGCAGTGGCGGACTCACAGATACGCAGTATTTT.

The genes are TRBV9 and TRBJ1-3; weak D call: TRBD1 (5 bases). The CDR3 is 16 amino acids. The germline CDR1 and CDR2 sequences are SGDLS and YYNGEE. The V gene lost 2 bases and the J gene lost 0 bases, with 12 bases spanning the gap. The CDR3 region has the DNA TGTGCCAGCAGCGTTGGGGCCGGAAACTCTGGAAACACCATATATTTT. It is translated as CASSVGAGNSGNTIYF.

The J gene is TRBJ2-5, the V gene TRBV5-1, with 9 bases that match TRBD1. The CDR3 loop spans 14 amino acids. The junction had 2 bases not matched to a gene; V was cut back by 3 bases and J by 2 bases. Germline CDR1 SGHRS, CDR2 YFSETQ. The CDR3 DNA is TGCGCCAGCAGCTCGACAGGGGGGCAAGAGACCCAGTACTTC. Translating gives CASSSTGGQETQYF.

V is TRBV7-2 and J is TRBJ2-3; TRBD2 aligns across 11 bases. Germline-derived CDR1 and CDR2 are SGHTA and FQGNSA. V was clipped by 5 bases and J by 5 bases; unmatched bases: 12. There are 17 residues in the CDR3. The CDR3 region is CASSAASGGPPLDTQYF. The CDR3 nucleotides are TGTGCCAGCAGCGCGGCTAGCGGGGGGCCCCCTCTAGATACGCAGTATTTT. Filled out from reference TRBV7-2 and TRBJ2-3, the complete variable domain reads GAGVSQSPSNKVTEKGKDVELRCDPISGHTALYWYRQSLGQGLEFLIYFQGNSAPDKSGLPSDRFSAERTGGSVSTLTIQRTQQEDSAVYLCASSAASGGPPLDTQYFGPGTRLTVL.

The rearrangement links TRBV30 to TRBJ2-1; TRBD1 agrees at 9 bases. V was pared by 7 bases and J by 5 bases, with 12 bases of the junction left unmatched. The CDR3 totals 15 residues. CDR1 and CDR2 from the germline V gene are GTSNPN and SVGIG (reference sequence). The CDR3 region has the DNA TGTGCCTTATTCAAGAGGGACAGGGTCCACAATGAGCAGTTCTTC. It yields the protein CALFKRDRVHNEQFF.

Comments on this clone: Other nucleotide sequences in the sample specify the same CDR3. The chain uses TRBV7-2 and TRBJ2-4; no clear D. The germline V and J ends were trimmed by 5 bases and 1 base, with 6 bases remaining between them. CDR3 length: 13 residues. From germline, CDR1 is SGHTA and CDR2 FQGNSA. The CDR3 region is CASSPRAKNIQYF. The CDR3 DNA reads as TGTGCCAGCAGCCCGAGGGCCAAAAACATTCAGTACTTC.

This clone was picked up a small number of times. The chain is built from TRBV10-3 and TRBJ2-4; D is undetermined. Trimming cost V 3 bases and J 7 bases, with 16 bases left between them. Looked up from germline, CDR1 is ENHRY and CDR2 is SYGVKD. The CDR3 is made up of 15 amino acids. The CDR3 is CAISDGTYGWNIQYF. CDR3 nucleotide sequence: TGTGCCATCAGTGATGGAACCTACGGGTGGAACATTCAGTACTTC.

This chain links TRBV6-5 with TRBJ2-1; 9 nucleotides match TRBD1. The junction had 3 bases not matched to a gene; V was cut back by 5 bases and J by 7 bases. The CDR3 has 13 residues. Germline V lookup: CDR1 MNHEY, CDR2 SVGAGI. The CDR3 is CASSRTGENEQFF. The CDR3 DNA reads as TGTGCCAGCAGTAGGACAGGGGAGAATGAGCAGTTCTTC.

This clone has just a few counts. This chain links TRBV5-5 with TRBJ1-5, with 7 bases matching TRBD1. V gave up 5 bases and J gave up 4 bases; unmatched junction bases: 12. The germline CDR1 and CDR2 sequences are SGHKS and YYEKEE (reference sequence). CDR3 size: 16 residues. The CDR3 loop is CASSIQGQGSNQPQHF. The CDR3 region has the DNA TGTGCCAGCAGTATACAGGGGCAGGGATCTAATCAGCCCCAGCATTTT.

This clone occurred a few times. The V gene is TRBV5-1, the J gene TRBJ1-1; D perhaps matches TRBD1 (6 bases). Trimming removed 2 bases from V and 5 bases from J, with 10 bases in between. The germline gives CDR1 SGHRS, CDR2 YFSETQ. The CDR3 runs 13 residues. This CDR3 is CASSLQGQTEAFF. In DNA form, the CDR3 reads TGCGCCAGCAGCTTACAGGGCCAAACTGAAGCTTTCTTT.

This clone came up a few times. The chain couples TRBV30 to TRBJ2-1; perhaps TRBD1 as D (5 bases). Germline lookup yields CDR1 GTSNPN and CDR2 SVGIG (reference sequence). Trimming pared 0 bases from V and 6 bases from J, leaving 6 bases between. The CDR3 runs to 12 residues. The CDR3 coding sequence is TGTGCCTGGAGTGTACAGGTCAATGAGCAGTTCTTC. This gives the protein CAWSVQVNEQFF.

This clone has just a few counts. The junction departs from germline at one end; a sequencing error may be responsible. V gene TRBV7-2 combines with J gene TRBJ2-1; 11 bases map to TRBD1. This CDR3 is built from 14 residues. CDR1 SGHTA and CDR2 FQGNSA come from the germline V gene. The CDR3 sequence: CASSLVRLSGQGVF. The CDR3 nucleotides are TGTGCCAGCAGCTTAGTTCGGCTTTCGGGACAGGGGGTCTTC.

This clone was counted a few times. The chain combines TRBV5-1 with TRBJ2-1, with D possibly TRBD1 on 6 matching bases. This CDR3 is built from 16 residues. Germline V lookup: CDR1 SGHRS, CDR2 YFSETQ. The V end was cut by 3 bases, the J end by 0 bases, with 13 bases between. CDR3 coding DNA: TGCGCCAGCAGCTCGGGACACCTGAGCTCCTACAATGAGCAGTTCTTC. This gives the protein CASSSGHLSSYNEQFF.

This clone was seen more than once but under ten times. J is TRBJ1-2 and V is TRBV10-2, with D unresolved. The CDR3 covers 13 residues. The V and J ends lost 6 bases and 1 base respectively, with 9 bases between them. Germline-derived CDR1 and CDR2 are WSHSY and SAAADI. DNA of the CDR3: TGCGCCAGCAGCGAGAGGGTTAACTATGGCTACACCTTC. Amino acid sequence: CASSERVNYGYTF.

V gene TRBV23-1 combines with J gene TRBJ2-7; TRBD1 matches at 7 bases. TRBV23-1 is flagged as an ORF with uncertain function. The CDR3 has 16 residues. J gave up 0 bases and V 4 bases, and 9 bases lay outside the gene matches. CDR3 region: CASSRPPRGSSYEQYF. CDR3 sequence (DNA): TGCGCCAGCAGTCGCCCCCCCAGGGGGAGCTCCTACGAGCAGTACTTC.

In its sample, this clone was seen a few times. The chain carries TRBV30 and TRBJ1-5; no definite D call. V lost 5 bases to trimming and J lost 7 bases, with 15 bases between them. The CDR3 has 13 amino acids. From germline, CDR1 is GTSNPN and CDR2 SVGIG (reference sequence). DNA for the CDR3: TGTGCCTGGGGAGGGAATCTGGGACAGCCCCAGCATTTT. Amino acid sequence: CAWGGNLGQPQHF. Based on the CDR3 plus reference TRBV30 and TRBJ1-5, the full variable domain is SQTIHQWPATLVQPVGSPLSLECTVEGTSNPNLYWYRQAAGRGLQLLFYSVGIGQISSEVPQNLSASRPQDRQFILSSKKLLLSDSGFYLCAWGGNLGQPQHFGDGTRLSIL.

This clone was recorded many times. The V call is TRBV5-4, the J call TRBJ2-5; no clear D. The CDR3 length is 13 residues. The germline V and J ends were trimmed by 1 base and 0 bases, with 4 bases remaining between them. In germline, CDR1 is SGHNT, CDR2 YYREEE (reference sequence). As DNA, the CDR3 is TGTGCCAGCAGCTTGACAGACCAAGAGACCCAGTACTTC. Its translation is CASSLTDQETQYF.

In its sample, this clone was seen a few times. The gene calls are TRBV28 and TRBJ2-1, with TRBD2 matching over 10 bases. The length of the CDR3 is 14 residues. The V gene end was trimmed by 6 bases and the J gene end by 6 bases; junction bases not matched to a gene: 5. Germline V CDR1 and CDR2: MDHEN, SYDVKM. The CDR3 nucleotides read TGTGCCAGCAGCACAGGACTAGCGGTCAATGAGCAGTTCTTC. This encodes CASSTGLAVNEQFF.

This CDR3 is CASSALAGGPETQYF. As DNA, the CDR3 is TGTGCCAGCAGCGCCCTAGCGGGAGGGCCCGAGACCCAGTACTTC. V usage is TRBV9 and J usage is TRBJ2-5; TRBD2 matches 12 bases. The germline CDR1 and CDR2 sequences are SGDLS and YYNGEE. The ends lost 3 bases at V and 5 bases at J; junction bases unmatched: 5. CDR3 length: 15 amino acids. The variable domain in full, with the rest retrieved from reference TRBV9 and TRBJ2-5, is DSGVTQTPKHLITATGQRVTLRCSPRSGDLSVYWYQQSLDQGLQFLIQYYNGEERAKGNILERFSAQQFPDLHSELNLSSLELGDSALYFCASSALAGGPETQYFGPGTRLLVL.

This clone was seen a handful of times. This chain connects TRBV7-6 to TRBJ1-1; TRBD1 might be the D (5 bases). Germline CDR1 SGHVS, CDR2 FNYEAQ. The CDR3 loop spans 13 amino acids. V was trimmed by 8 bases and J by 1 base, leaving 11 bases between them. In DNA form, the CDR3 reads TGTGCCAGCGCCCTGGACACGAACACTGAAGCTTTCTTT. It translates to CASALDTNTEAFF.

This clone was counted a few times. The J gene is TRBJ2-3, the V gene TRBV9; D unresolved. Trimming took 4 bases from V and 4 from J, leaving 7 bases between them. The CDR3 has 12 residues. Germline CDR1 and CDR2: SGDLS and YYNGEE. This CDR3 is CASSPHADTQYF. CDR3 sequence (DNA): TGTGCCAGCAGCCCCCACGCAGATACGCAGTATTTT.

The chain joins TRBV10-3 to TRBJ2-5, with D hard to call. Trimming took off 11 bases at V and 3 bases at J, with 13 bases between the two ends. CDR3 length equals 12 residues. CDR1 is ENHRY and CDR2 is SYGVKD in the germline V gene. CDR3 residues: CASREREETQYF. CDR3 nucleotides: TGTGCCTCCAGAGAGCGAGAAGAGACCCAGTACTTC.

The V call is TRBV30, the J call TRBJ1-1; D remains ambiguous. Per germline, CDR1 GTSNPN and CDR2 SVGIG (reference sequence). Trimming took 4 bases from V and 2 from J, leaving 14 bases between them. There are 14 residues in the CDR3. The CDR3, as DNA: TGTGCCTGGAAGAGGGAGTCGAGAAACACTGAAGCTTTCTTT. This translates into CAWKRESRNTEAFF.

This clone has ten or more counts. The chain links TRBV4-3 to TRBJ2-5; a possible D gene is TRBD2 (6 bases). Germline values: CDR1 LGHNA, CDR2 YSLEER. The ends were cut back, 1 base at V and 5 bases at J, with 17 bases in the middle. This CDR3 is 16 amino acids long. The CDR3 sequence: CASSQGAPGRTETQYF. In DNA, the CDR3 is TGCGCCAGCAGCCAAGGCGCTCCAGGGAGGACGGAGACCCAGTACTTC.

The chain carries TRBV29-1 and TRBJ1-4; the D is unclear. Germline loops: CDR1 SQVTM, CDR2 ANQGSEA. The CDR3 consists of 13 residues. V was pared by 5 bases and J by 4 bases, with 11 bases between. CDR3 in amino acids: CSVLGENNEKLFF. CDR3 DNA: TGCAGCGTTCTCGGGGAGAATAATGAAAAACTGTTTTTT. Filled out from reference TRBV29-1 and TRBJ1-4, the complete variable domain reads SAVISQKPSRDICQRGTSLTIQCQVDSQVTMMFWYRQQPGQSLTLIATANQGSEATYESGFVIDKFPISRPNLTFSTLTVSNMSPEDSSIYLCSVLGENNEKLFFGSGTQLSVL.